These 2 T cell receptor beta chains originate from one sample sequenced in a study of blood T cell repertoires in COVID-19. The assay was immunoSEQ multiplex PCR, and TCRdb's table has in-frame clones only and misses some. The sample has about 160,000 clones, 82% seen once. Source material: peripheral blood. These receptors originate from a woman aged 40 to 49 with COVID-19, enrolled during active disease.

The chain joins TRBV2 to TRBJ1-4, with no clear D. The length of the CDR3 is 15 residues. The germline V and J ends were trimmed by 4 bases and 5 bases, with 14 bases remaining between them. Germline-derived CDR1 and CDR2 are SNHLY and FYNNEI. The CDR3 region has the DNA TGTGCCAGCAGTGTCGGCAGACCGGGGAATGAAAAACTGTTTTTT. Its translation: CASSVGRPGNEKLFF.

This chain joins TRBV5-4 and TRBJ2-3; D not certain. The length of the CDR3 is 12 residues. V lost 4 bases and J 6 bases, leaving 9 bases between the germline ends. CDR1 SGHNT and CDR2 YYREEE come from the germline V gene (reference sequence). CDR3 coding DNA: TGTGCCAGCAGCCCCCCCGGGGATACGCAGTATTTT. This translates into CASSPPGDTQYF.